This TCR beta chain was sequenced during a study of post-analysis software for immune sequencing data. Unique molecular identifiers were built into the TCR beta cDNA libraries. TCRdb used MiXCR to reprocess the PCR reads, holding one entry per CDR3 protein. The sample consists of 250,000 to 300,000 distinct CDR3 sequences, 36% of them appearing once. This clonotype was detected once. Its antigen is as yet unknown. Study findings and constraints: TRBV5-6, TRBV5-1 and TRBV20-1 belonged to a set of about five TRBV segments that were more frequent in patients than controls.

The germline V gene encodes CDR1 DFQATT and CDR2 SNEGSKA (reference sequence). Trimming cost V 5 bases and J 8 bases, with 12 bases left between them. The CDR3 spans 12 residues. Material for sequencing was blood. This chain links TRBV20-1 with TRBJ2-2; the D is unclear. This TCR came from a girl aged 5 to 17 with multiple sclerosis. The CDR3 DNA reads TGCAGTGCTTTCCCCGGAGAGGGGGAGCTGTTTTTT. It encodes CSAFPGEGELFF.